These 20 T cell receptor beta chains were sequenced from one sample in a study of blood T cell repertoires in COVID-19. Using immunoSEQ multiplex PCR, the repertoire was profiled, and TCRdb retains in-frame clones only, with some absent. The data contain 120,000 or so clones, 88% of them singletons. Sequenced input: peripheral blood. Receptors originate from a human donor in a cohort sampled during active COVID-19.

The V call is TRBV9, the J call TRBJ1-1; 7 bases are a match to TRBD1. This CDR3 is built from 17 residues. With V trimmed by 4 bases and J by 0 bases, 12 bases remained unmatched. Germline CDR1 and CDR2: SGDLS and YYNGEE. CDR3 DNA sequence: TGTGCCAGCAGCCCCCGGGACAGCAAACCAATGAACACTGAAGCTTTCTTT. Translated, it gives CASSPRDSKPMNTEAFF.

The V and J genes are TRBV5-1 and TRBJ1-4; 7 bases line up with TRBD1. V dropped 0 bases and J dropped 8; count of bases not matched to a gene: 7. Germline V lookup: CDR1 SGHRS, CDR2 YFSETQ. The CDR3 is 15 amino acids. CDR3 bases: TGCGCCAGCAGCTTGGCTGGGACAGACCTCGAAAAACTGTTTTTT. Its protein product is CASSLAGTDLEKLFF.

The chain uses TRBV4-1 and TRBJ1-5, with D hard to call. The CDR3 has 14 residues. V lost 3 bases and J lost 3, with 9 bases in between. Germline CDR1 MGHRA, CDR2 YSYEKL. CDR3 coding DNA: TGCGCCAGCAGCCAGGGAGTAGACAATCAGCCCCAGCATTTT. Its protein is CASSQGVDNQPQHF.

This chain links TRBV18 with TRBJ1-5; possibly TRBD1 for D (5 bases). The CDR3 is 16 amino acids. Trimming removed 2 bases from V and 7 bases from J, with 18 bases in between. Looked up from germline, CDR1 is KGHSH and CDR2 is LQKENI. CDR3 DNA: TGTGCCAGCTCACCAGTCGCTGCCCCGGGGGGACAGCCCCAGCATTTT. Protein sequence: CASSPVAAPGGQPQHF.

This chain joins TRBV5-4 and TRBJ1-2; no firm D call. V was pared by 0 bases and J by 4 bases, with 10 bases between. This CDR3 spans 14 amino acids. Germline assignment: CDR1 SGHNT and CDR2 YYREEE (reference sequence). The CDR3 DNA sequence: TGTGCCAGCAGCTTGGCGTTAGATTCCTATGGCTACACCTTC. It is translated as CASSLALDSYGYTF. The entire variable domain, with the rest obtained from reference TRBV5-4 and TRBJ1-2, is as follows: ETGVTQSPTHLIKTRGQQVTLRCSSQSGHNTVSWYQQALGQGPQFIFQYYREEENGRGNFPPRFSGLQFPNYSSELNVNALELDDSALYLCASSLALDSYGYTFGSGTRLTVV.

This clone was found once. This chain joins TRBV4-2 and TRBJ1-6; tentatively, D is TRBD1 (6 bases). The CDR3 totals 14 residues. The V gene's germline CDR1 is LGHNA and CDR2 YNFKEQ. V lost 7 bases to trimming and J lost 6 bases, with 13 bases between them. CDR3 protein: CASNVQGSNSPLHF. For the CDR3, the DNA is TGTGCCAGCAATGTACAGGGCAGTAATTCACCCCTCCACTTT.

V is TRBV5-1 and J is TRBJ2-5; D unresolved. Looked up from germline, CDR1 is SGHRS and CDR2 is YFSETQ. Trimming removed 0 bases at V and 3 bases at J, with 6 bases between. The CDR3 contains 13 residues. CDR3 sequence: CASSLGREETQYF. The CDR3 DNA reads as TGCGCCAGCAGCTTGGGTCGTGAAGAGACCCAGTACTTC.

The V and J genes are TRBV28 and TRBJ1-1; D might be TRBD1 (6 bases). The germline V gene encodes CDR1 MDHEN and CDR2 SYDVKM. Trimming removed 5 bases from V and 1 base from J, with 14 bases in between. This CDR3 contains 15 residues. CDR3 amino acids: CASSLPQGKNTEAFF. For the CDR3, the DNA is TGTGCCAGCAGTCTACCCCAGGGGAAGAACACTGAAGCTTTCTTT.

The chain carries TRBV28 and TRBJ2-7; 7 nucleotides line up with TRBD1. This CDR3 is 16 amino acids long. Germline loops: CDR1 MDHEN, CDR2 SYDVKM. Trimming cost V 0 bases and J 1 base; bases outside gene matches: 6. The CDR3 nucleotides are TGTGCCAGCAGTTTATGGCAGGGGGTTCCATCCTACGAGCAGTACTTC. Translation gives CASSLWQGVPSYEQYF.

The chain recombines TRBV30 with TRBJ2-7; the D gene is possibly TRBD1 (5 bases). The V gene lost 0 bases and the J gene lost 5 bases, with 11 bases spanning the gap. CDR1 is GTSNPN and CDR2 is SVGIG in the germline V gene (reference sequence). The CDR3 covers 13 residues. CDR3 sequence (DNA): TGTGCCTGGAGTGTACAGGCATCGGACGAGCAGTACTTC. Amino acids: CAWSVQASDEQYF.

The rearrangement uses TRBV7-9 and TRBJ2-3; 7 nucleotides match TRBD2. With 11 bases clipped from V and 0 bases from J, the junction kept 11 bases outside the gene matches. The CDR3 runs to 15 residues. CDR1 and CDR2 (germline): SEHNR, FQNEAQ (reference sequence). The CDR3 protein is CAFGAGVMSTDTQYF. The CDR3 DNA reads TGTGCCTTTGGGGCGGGGGTCATGAGCACAGATACGCAGTATTTT.

The V call is TRBV7-9, the J call TRBJ2-2, with 8 bases identical to TRBD2. J lost 2 bases, V lost 4 bases, and 9 bases had no gene match. The V gene's germline CDR1 is SEHNR and CDR2 FQNEAQ (reference sequence). The CDR3 contains 17 residues. The CDR3 DNA follows: TGTGCCAGCAGCTCAACGGTAGCGGGGCACAACACCGGGGAGCTGTTTTTT. Translating gives CASSSTVAGHNTGELFF.

The chain couples TRBV12-3 or TRBV12-4 to TRBJ2-3; D gene unclear. The CDR3 consists of 12 residues. The V end lost 4 bases, the J end lost 0 bases, and 2 bases lay between the germline ends. CDR3: CASSSSTDTQYF. The CDR3 nucleotides are TGTGCCAGCAGTTCTAGCACAGATACGCAGTATTTT.

The chain employs TRBV5-5 and TRBJ1-3, with a tentative D call TRBD1 (6 bases). V was cut by 1 base and J by 0 bases, with 17 bases left in between. Germline loops: CDR1 SGHKS, CDR2 YYEKEE (reference sequence). CDR3 length equals 18 residues. CDR3 sequence: CASSLTPTGTSSGNTIYF. CDR3 in DNA: TGTGCCAGCAGCTTGACCCCGACAGGCACAAGCTCTGGAAACACCATATATTTT. The full variable domain, rest sourced from reference TRBV5-5 and TRBJ1-3, is DAGVTQSPTHLIKTRGQQVTLRCSPISGHKSVSWYQQVLGQGPQFIFQYYEKEERGRGNFPDRFSARQFPNYSSELNVNALLLGDSALYLCASSLTPTGTSSGNTIYFGEGSWLTVV.

The chain carries TRBV6-5 and TRBJ1-2, with TRBD1 matching over 8 bases. V trimming: 6 bases; J trimming: 6 bases; junction bases outside the gene matches: 12. Germline CDR1 reads MNHEY; CDR2 reads SVGAGI. This CDR3 has 15 amino acids. CDR3 loop: CASSPRQGPINGYTF. In nucleotides, the CDR3 is TGTGCCAGCAGCCCCCGACAGGGGCCTATTAATGGCTACACCTTC.

CDR3 residues: CASSQDYRSPYEQYF. The DNA of the CDR3 is TGCGCCAGCAGCCAAGATTACAGGTCCCCCTACGAGCAGTACTTC. The chain couples TRBV4-1 to TRBJ2-7; tentative D call: TRBD1 (5 bases). V lost 0 bases and J 2 bases, leaving 11 bases between the germline ends. The CDR3 extends over 15 amino acids. Germline V gives CDR1 MGHRA, CDR2 YSYEKL.

This chain joins TRBV5-5 and TRBJ1-2; D may be TRBD1 (5 bases). V was trimmed by 5 bases and J by 3 bases, leaving 11 bases between them. The CDR3 is made up of 13 amino acids. In germline, CDR1 is SGHKS, CDR2 YYEKEE (reference sequence). CDR3 nucleotides: TGTGCCAGCAGGGAGACAGTGGACTATGGCTACACCTTC. Its protein product is CASRETVDYGYTF.

The J gene is TRBJ2-5, the V gene TRBV6-6; tentative D call: TRBD1 (6 bases). From germline, CDR1 is MNHNY and CDR2 SVGAGI (reference sequence). Deletions cut 8 bases from V and 7 bases from J, with 11 bases between. The CDR3 length is 11 residues. CDR3 DNA: TGTGCCAGCGCGCTAGGGGGGACCCAGTACTTC. Residues: CASALGGTQYF.

V and J are TRBV28 and TRBJ2-7; possible D gene TRBD2, 5 bases. Trimming removed 3 bases from V and 4 bases from J, with 13 bases in between. This CDR3 region has 14 residues. Germline CDR1 is MDHEN and CDR2 is SYDVKM. CDR3 coding DNA: TGTGCCAGCAGTTTGCCCAGCGGAGGATACGAGCAGTACTTC. This translates into CASSLPSGGYEQYF. The full variable domain, its missing parts supplied by reference TRBV28 and TRBJ2-7, is DVKVTQSSRYLVKRTGEKVFLECVQDMDHENMFWYRQDPGLGLRLIYFSYDVKMKEKGDIPEGYSVSREKKERFSLILESASTNQTSMYLCASSLPSGGYEQYFGPGTRLTVT.

This clone came up once. This chain joins TRBV19 and TRBJ1-2, with no clear D. CDR1 is LNHDA and CDR2 is SQIVND in the germline V gene (reference sequence). Trimming stripped 2 bases from V and 7 bases from J, with 20 bases between. The CDR3 covers 16 residues. The CDR3 DNA follows: TGTGCCAGTAGTATACAAAGTGGACTTCTCGGTGGTGGCTACACCTTC. It specifies CASSIQSGLLGGGYTF. The full variable domain, its missing parts supplied by reference TRBV19 and TRBJ1-2, is DGGITQSPKYLFRKEGQNVTLSCEQNLNHDAMYWYRQDPGQGLRLIYYSQIVNDFQKGDIAEGYSVSREKKESFPLTVTSAQKNPTAFYLCASSIQSGLLGGGYTFGSGTRLTVV.